This T cell receptor (beta chain) was identified in a study of CD8 T cells in ankylosing spondylitis. Study-level points and caveats: Past research had described some motif variants in reactive arthritis synovial fluid and blood. What appeared characteristic of ankylosing spondylitis blood was a TCR beta motif of fewer than ten highly homologous variants. Disease-linked clones had a CD8+ phenotype and relatively low frequency in peripheral blood. Reportedly, significant enrichment of disease-linked clones occurred in matched ankylosing spondylitis synovial fluid.

Ten or more counts support this clonotype. Its antigen is unidentified. The V and J ends lost 5 bases and 5 bases respectively, with 6 bases between them. CDR3 length: 12 residues. The germline V gene encodes CDR1 SEHNR and CDR2 FQNEAQ (reference sequence). Each CDR3 protein is one row after TCRdb ran MiXCR on the 5' RACE reads. The table lists 50,000 or so distinct CDR3 sequences, less than 8.5% of them singletons. V usage is TRBV7-9 and J usage is TRBJ2-2, with unresolved D. The clonotype comes from a female donor with ankylosing spondylitis or in good health (not recorded which). Sequencing was performed on blood, either unsorted or a sorted T cell fraction (not recorded which). The CDR3 region is CASSDETGELFF. Written as DNA, the CDR3 is TGTGCCAGCAGCGACGAAACCGGGGAGCTGTTTTTT.